This TCR beta chain derives from a study of cytomegalovirus exposure and HLA in healthy donors. Overall study context: Among roughly 180 million T cells, an earlier analysis found about 110 million unique TCR beta sequences.

Study outcomes and limitations: A later analysis found common viral pathogens apparently linked to several of the most significant clusters. Reported performance of the classifier showed diagnosis of cytomegalovirus status with high specificity and sensitivity. Analyzed later, most CMV-associated TCR beta chains appeared HLA-restricted.

Primers included in the PCR were 60 Vbeta and 13 Jbeta primers. The data were produced by immunoSEQ multiplex PCR, yet TCRdb's version contains in-frame clones alone and is incomplete. The table records about 160,000 clones, roughly 80% of them present only once. This clone appeared a single time. Its antigen is currently unknown. The CDR3 covers 13 residues. Germline V gene data show CDR1 as MNHEY and CDR2 as SVGAGI. J lost 4 bases, V lost 6 bases, and 3 bases had no gene match. The chain has TRBV6-5 and TRBJ2-7, with 10 bases aligning to TRBD1. This TCR was sampled from a young man in good health and CMV-seronegative. Sequencing used PBMCs. CDR3 DNA sequence: TGTGCCAGCAGCCGGGACAGGGGATACGAGCAGTACTTC. Its translation is CASSRDRGYEQYF.